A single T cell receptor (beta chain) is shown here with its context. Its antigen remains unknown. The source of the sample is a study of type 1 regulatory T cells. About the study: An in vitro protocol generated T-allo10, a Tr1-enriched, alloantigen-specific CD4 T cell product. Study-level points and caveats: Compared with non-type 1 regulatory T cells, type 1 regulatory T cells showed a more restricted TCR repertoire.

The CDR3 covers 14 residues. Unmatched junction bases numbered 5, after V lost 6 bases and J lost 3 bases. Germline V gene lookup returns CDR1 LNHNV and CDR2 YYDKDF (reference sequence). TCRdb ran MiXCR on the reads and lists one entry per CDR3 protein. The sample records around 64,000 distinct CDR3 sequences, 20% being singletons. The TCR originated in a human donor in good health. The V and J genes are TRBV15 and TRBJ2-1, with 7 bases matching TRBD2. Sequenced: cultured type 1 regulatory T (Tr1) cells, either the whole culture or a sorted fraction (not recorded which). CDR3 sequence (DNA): TGTGCCACCAGTAAGGAGCGGGGCTACAATGAGCAGTTCTTC. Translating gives CATSKERGYNEQFF.